These 3 T cell receptor beta chains came from one sample sequenced in a study of chemoradiotherapy in HPV16-positive cancers. This table comes from immunoSEQ multiplex PCR, and its TCRdb copy is limited to in-frame clones, with some not included. The sample consists of 14,000 or so clones, 69% of them appearing once. This material was collected from a patient who underwent chemoradiotherapy. The receptors shown here come from a human donor with HPV-associated anogenital cancer.

This clone was counted only a few times. V usage is TRBV7-6 and J usage is TRBJ2-1, with 11 bases aligning to TRBD2. CDR3 size: 15 residues. V gave up 8 bases and J gave up 5 bases; unmatched junction bases: 8. CDR1 is SGHVS and CDR2 is FNYEAQ in the germline V gene. CDR3 coding DNA: TGTGCCAGCGCCCGGGGGACTAGCGGCCACAATGAGCAGTTCTTC. It specifies CASARGTSGHNEQFF.

The chain links TRBV4-3 to TRBJ2-3; D is possibly TRBD1 (5 bases). The V gene's germline CDR1 is LGHNA and CDR2 YSLEER. This CDR3 has 15 amino acids. The germline V and J ends were trimmed by 4 bases and 3 bases, with 14 bases remaining between them. The CDR3 is CASSPGSHRTDTQYF. The CDR3, as DNA: TGCGCCAGCAGCCCAGGGTCGCATCGGACAGATACGCAGTATTTT.

This chain joins TRBV30 and TRBJ2-3, with TRBD2 matching 8 bases. The CDR3 spans 16 residues. Germline-derived CDR1 and CDR2 are GTSNPN and SVGIG (reference sequence). V dropped 4 bases and J dropped 4; count of bases not matched to a gene: 13. The CDR3 spells CAWNQQLGGAADTQYF. The CDR3 DNA reads TGTGCCTGGAACCAACAGCTCGGGGGGGCAGCAGATACGCAGTATTTT.